This T cell receptor beta chain was retrieved from a study of radiotherapy plus CTLA-4 blockade in lung cancer. Here immunoSEQ multiplex PCR was the method, and the copy in TCRdb shows in-frame clones only, minus some. The table has approximately 90,000 clones, roughly four fifths seen once; the top ten hold around 0.79%. This clone was seen more than once but under ten times. Per the germline V gene, CDR1 is SGHAT and CDR2 is FQNNGV. Deletions cut 0 bases from V and 3 bases from J, with 10 bases between. This CDR3 contains 15 residues. The gene calls are TRBV11-2 and TRBJ2-3, with no clear D. The receptor's source is a human donor with non-small cell lung cancer who had stable disease on radiotherapy plus ipilimumab. Sample: peripheral blood, taken from a patient treated with radiotherapy plus ipilimumab. CDR3: CASSLDRTTTDTQYF. CDR3 nucleotides: TGTGCCAGCAGCTTAGATCGAACTACGACAGATACGCAGTATTTT.